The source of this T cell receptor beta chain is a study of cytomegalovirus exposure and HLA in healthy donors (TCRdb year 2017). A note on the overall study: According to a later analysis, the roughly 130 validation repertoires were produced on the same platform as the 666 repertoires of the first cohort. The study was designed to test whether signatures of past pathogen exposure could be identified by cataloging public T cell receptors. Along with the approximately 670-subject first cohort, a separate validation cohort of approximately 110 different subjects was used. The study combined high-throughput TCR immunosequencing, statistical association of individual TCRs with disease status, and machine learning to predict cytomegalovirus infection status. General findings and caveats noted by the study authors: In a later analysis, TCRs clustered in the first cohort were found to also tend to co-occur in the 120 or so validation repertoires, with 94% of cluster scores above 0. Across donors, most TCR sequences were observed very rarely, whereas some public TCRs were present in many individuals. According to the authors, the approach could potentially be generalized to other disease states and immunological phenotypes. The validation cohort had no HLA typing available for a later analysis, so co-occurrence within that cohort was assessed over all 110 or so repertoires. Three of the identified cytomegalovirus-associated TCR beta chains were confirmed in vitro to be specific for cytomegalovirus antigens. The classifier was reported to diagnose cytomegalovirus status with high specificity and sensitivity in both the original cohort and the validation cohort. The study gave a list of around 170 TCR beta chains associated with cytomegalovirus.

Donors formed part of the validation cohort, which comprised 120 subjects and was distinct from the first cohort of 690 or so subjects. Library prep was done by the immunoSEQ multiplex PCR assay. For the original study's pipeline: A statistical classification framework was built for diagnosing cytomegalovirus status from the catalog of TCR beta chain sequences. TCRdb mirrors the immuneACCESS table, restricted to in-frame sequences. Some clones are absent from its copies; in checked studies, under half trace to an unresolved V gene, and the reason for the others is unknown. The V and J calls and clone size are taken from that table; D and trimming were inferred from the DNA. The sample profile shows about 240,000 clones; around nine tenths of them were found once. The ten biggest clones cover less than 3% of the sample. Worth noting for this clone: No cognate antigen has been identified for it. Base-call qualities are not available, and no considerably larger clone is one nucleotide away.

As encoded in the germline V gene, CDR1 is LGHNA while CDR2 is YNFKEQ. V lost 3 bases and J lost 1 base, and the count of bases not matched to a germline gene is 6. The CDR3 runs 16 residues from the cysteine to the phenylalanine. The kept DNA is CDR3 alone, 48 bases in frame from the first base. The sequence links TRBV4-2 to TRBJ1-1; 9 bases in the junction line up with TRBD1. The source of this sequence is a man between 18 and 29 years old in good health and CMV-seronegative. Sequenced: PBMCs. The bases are TGTGCCAGCAGCCACCAAACAGGGGGCGGGAACACTGAAGCTTTCTTT. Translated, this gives CASSHQTGGGNTEAFF.